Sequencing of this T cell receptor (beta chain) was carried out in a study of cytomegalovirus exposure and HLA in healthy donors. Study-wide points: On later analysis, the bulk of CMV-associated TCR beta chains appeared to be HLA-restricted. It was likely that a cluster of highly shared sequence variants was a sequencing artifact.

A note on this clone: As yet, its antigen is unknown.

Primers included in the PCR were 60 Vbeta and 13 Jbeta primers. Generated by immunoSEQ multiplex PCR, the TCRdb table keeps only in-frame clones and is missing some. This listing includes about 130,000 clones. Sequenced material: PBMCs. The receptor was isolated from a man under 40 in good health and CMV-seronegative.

CDR3 loop: CASSPDKTYEQYF. The CDR3 nucleotides read TGTGCCAGCAGCCCAGACAAGACCTACGAGCAGTACTTC. The J gene is TRBJ2-5, the V gene TRBV5-6; D unclear. TRBJ2-7 matches the DNA end more closely, so the J call is doubtful. Germline values: CDR1 SGHDT, CDR2 YYEEEE. The CDR3 covers 13 residues.